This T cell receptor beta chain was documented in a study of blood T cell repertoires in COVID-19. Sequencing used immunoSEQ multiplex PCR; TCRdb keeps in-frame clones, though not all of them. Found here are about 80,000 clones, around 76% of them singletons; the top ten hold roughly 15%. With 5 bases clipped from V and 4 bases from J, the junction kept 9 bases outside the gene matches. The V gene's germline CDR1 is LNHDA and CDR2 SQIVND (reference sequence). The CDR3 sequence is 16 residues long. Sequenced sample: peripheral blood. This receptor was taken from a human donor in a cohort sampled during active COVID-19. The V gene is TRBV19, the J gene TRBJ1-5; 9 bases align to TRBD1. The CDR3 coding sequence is TGTGCCAGTAGTCCGAGGGGACAGGGAGGTAATCAGCCCCAGCATTTT. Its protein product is CASSPRGQGGNQPQHF.